Listed below are T cell receptor beta chains from one sample, sequenced in a study of OX40 agonist ivuxolimab in advanced cancers. TCRdb's copy holds only in-frame clones and misses some; the assay was immunoSEQ multiplex PCR. Here the sample spans roughly 70,000 clones, 70% to 90% being singletons. The starting material was CD4+ or CD8+ T cells sorted from blood, obtained in a trial of the OX40 agonist ivuxolimab. The receptors here all came from an adult with an advanced solid tumor such as melanoma, head and neck, liver or kidney cancer. Both conserved end residues are trimmed from each CDR3. Clone sizes are given selectively: once, few, many, or a class where the clone is expanded.

cdr3_aa | clone_size | v_call
ASSHFETAEAF | . | TRBV5-1
ASSHRDGWGYT | . | TRBV13
ASSLVGEQY | few | TRBV11-2
SVQTGPYEQY | medium-sized | TRBV29-1
SAMDEKLF | . | TRBV29-1
ASSLGGYNQPQH | . | TRBV7-2
ASSPLPGDTGELF | . | TRBV5-6
ASSSGTGDYNEQF | . | TRBV6-6
TSRPGTGAWSGRVTEAF | . | TRBV5-6
ASSPSGGGYEQY | . | TRBV6-1
ASSLEGTGDYNEQF | . | TRBV11-3
ASSPPSGGDNEQF | . | TRBV5-1
ASSLESAGNYGYT | . | TRBV7-2
ASSFGGRGEKLF | . | TRBV28
ASSRRISSSGNTIY | . | TRBV23-1
ASSASSGNTIY | . | TRBV7-9
ASSQDYGTGTYEQY | . | TRBV4-1
AWVQGQGLTNEKLF | . | TRBV30
ASQTQPNYGYT | . | TRBV2
ASSPVQGSYNEQF | . | TRBV18
ASVETGRALSTEAF | . | TRBV28
ASSEFGRAMSSYNEQF | . | TRBV10-1
ASSGQGQGYTEAF | . | TRBV6-4
ASRVQGLSYEQY | . | TRBV6-1